The following is a T cell receptor beta chain sequence with its context. This clonotype was counted between two and nine times. The clone's antigen remains unknown. Per-base qualities were not stored, and no clone one base away is much larger. There are 15 amino acids in the CDR3, from cysteine to phenylalanine inclusive. The only DNA kept is the CDR3, 45 bases in frame from the first base. Here V drops 4 bases and J drops 3 bases, and the junction holds 5 bases not matched to any gene. Via the germline V gene (reference sequence), CDR1 is SGHNT and CDR2 YYREEE. The sample is drawn from a study of blood T cells in healthy people across ages (dated by TCRdb to the mid-2010s). For the study in its entirety: In model experiments, roughly one uniquely barcoded TCR beta cDNA molecule per two T cells was captured by template switching. To track age-related changes in TCR beta repertoire diversity, the study relied on deep sequencing normalized with unique cDNA molecular identifiers. The donors were split into four age groups: young (average around 15 years), middle-aged (39), aged (over 55) and long-lived (roughly 86). The study analyzed two additional independent replicas of 1 million unique cDNA reads from the same blood draw for two donors, one aged 18 to 29 and one aged 80 or older.

Libraries were built with 5' RACE. The sequencing machine was an Illumina HiSeq 2500. A second PCR of about 6 to 12 cycles was run with a J-beta primer mix and a sample-barcoded 5' primer. Each TCR beta cDNA molecule received a unique molecular identifier from a template-switch 5' adaptor carrying 12 random nucleotides. Each sample yielded at least 2.5 million CDR3-containing paired-end reads. All of the RNA was converted into first-strand cDNA using the Mint cDNA synthesis kit, with a TRBC-specific oligonucleotide serving as the primer. All cDNA was treated with uracil-DNA glycosylase and then went through a first 18-cycle PCR with the universal primers M1SS and BC2_uni_R. As for the authors' bioinformatics: Each sample was normalized by randomly selecting 1 million high-quality reads, each carrying a distinct molecular identifier. Reads sharing molecular identifiers were discarded rather than binned into consensus sequences. CDR3 identification, clonotype clustering and error correction used MiTCR with a Q25 quality threshold and the strictest error-elimination algorithm. Lower-bound total TCR beta diversity was estimated with a nonparametric unseen species model using Euler transformation. Clones were called with MiXCR by TCRdb after fastp trimmed the public reads at Q25, and only in-frame beta chains were retained. Rows matching on CDR3 protein sequence are summarized as one entry with the most common DNA and genes. The V and J calls here are based on TCRdb, not the publication. This sample has 600,000 to 900,000 distinct CDR3 sequences in its table, and roughly 25% of those were observed once. Of the sample, roughly 3.1% falls within the top ten clones.

What the research found in general, with its limitations: Compared with the aged group, more naive CD4+ T cells, fewer expanded clones and increased TCR diversity were shown by the long-lived group, suggesting age selection. As age increased, observed TCR beta diversity per million T cells dropped in a roughly linear way, and a significant reduction was already evident by age 40. Because donor CMV infection status was unknown, age-related changes in expanded clonotypes were potentially confounded. Conclusive comparison of naive and antigen-experienced compartments was prevented by the profiling of bulk unsorted PBMCs. Estimates of total diversity from one million sequenced T cells were regarded as lower bounds and underestimates. Observed TCR beta diversity correlated strongly with the percentage of naive T cells measured by flow cytometry.

Systemically healthy Caucasian individuals from Russia, roughly 40 in total and aged roughly 6 to 95 years, were included as donors. Ten milliliters of peripheral blood were drawn from each donor into EDTA-treated Vacutainer tubes. Ficoll-Paque density-gradient centrifugation was used to isolate PBMCs, with at least 6.5 million per sample. Trizol reagent was used to extract total RNA from the PBMCs, yielding at least 6 micrograms per sample. For every donor, flow cytometry on a PBMC aliquot measured the percentage of naive CD45RAhigh/CD27high T cells. The same data also went into a second study, on T cells of mothers and their children. Per that second paper: Nine systemically healthy Caucasian individuals, comprising three mothers and their six children, were included as donors. cDNA synthesis used all of the extracted RNA, with approximately 1.6 ug of RNA in each 15 ul reaction. In the second PCR, sample barcodes and 2-4 random nucleotides were introduced via the M1S primer. Each mother yielded over 10 million TCR beta CDR3 reads and each child a few million reads. TCR recombination output is similarly shaped by thymic selection in related and unrelated pairs, with a minor effect exerted by inherited differences. Normalized repertoire overlap was always slightly but never significantly higher in related than unrelated mother-child pairs. No persistent microchimeric T cell clones were detected, at a sensitivity of 90 to 100 clones per million clonotypes. To look for features that set related mother-child pairs apart from unrelated individuals, the researchers ran deep NGS to compare the TCR beta repertoires of mothers and children. On average, the children were approximately 11 +/- 4 years old, while the mothers were about 40 +/- 4 years old. After adapter ligation was performed with NEBNext reagents, the libraries were sequenced on an Illumina HiSeq 2000 with 100+100 nt paired-end reads. To prevent cross-contamination, the mother and child libraries were prepared a month apart and were sequenced in separate runs. Between roughly 450,000 and 2,000,000 distinct TCR beta clonotypes were identified per donor. Naive TCR beta clonotypes were estimated from low-frequency clonotypes matched to each donor's FACS-determined naive share, without sorting.

The receptor comes from a boy aged 5-17 years in good health. The material sequenced was blood. Recombination joined TRBV5-4 with TRBJ2-1; TRBD2 agrees with 9 junctional bases. In nucleotides, the sequence is TGTGCCAGCAGCCCGGGTAGCGGGGGCTACAATGAGCAGTTCTTC. Its protein product is CASSPGSGGYNEQFF. The CDR3 plus the reference TRBV5-4 and TRBJ2-1 genes for the other parts give the full variable domain: ETGVTQSPTHLIKTRGQQVTLRCSSQSGHNTVSWYQQALGQGPQFIFQYYREEENGRGNFPPRFSGLQFPNYSSELNVNALELDDSALYLCASSPGSGGYNEQFFGPGTRLTVL.